Below are 30 T cell receptor beta chains sequenced from a single sample in a study of blood T cell repertoires in COVID-19. Repertoires were generated with immunoSEQ multiplex PCR, while TCRdb's copy carries only in-frame clones and drops some. This sample carries roughly 200,000 clones, approximately 80% of them seen once, and the ten largest clones take roughly 18%. Sequencing used peripheral blood. The receptors originated from a woman older than 75 with active or convalescent COVID-19.

This clone appeared a single time. The CDR3: CASSTGQLQETQYF. The CDR3 DNA reads as TGTGCCAGCAGCACCGGACAGCTACAAGAGACCCAGTACTTC. V is TRBV9 and J is TRBJ2-5; D is possibly TRBD1 (6 bases). The CDR3 spans 14 residues. Trimming removed 4 bases at V and 2 bases at J, with 12 bases between. Germline V gene sequence: CDR1 SGDLS, CDR2 YYNGEE.

The chain has TRBV7-9 and TRBJ1-5, with 7 bases identical to TRBD1. Germline trimming cut 5 bases from V and 2 bases from J; bases unmatched to any gene: 3. The CDR3 contains 14 residues. Germline values: CDR1 SEHNR, CDR2 FQNEAQ (reference sequence). The DNA of the CDR3 is TGTGCCAGCAGCATGGGGACAGGCAATCAGCCCCAGCATTTT. It encodes CASSMGTGNQPQHF.

In the case of this clone: Other nucleotide sequences from this sample produce the same CDR3. This chain connects TRBV28 to TRBJ2-5; no reliable D call. Germline V gives CDR1 MDHEN, CDR2 SYDVKM. Trimming cost V 4 bases and J 5 bases, with 8 bases left between them. The CDR3 runs to 12 residues. DNA of the CDR3: TGTGCCAGCAGTTCCAGGCGTGAGACCCAGTACTTC. This translates into CASSSRRETQYF.

A few counts support this clone. This chain joins TRBV7-9 and TRBJ1-4, with 9 bases identical to TRBD1. The CDR3 totals 14 residues. After removal of 3 bases from V and 7 bases from J, the junction contained 3 bases not matched to a gene. Germline lookup yields CDR1 SEHNR and CDR2 FQNEAQ (reference sequence). This CDR3 is CASSFGQGSEKLFF. The CDR3 DNA reads TGTGCCAGCAGCTTCGGACAGGGGAGTGAAAAACTGTTTTTT.

This chain connects TRBV5-6 to TRBJ1-2; D unresolved. Germline-derived CDR1 and CDR2 are SGHDT and YYEEEE. This CDR3 is built from 16 residues. The germline V and J ends were trimmed by 4 bases and 5 bases, with 21 bases remaining between them. This CDR3 reads CASSPPGWATGYGYTF. DNA of the CDR3: TGTGCCAGCAGCCCCCCAGGATGGGCCACGGGATATGGCTACACCTTC.

The rearrangement uses TRBV21-1 and TRBJ2-6; TRBD1 was called by the table and not checked on the DNA. TRBV21-1 is a pseudogene. CDR3 size: 17 residues. The DNA for the CDR3 is TGTGCCAGCAGCAAAGCCAGGGTAAGTGCTGGGGCCAACGTCCTGACTTTC. It codes for CASSKARVSAGANVLTF.

This clone was seen once. V usage is TRBV28 and J usage is TRBJ2-7; D unresolved. In germline, CDR1 is MDHEN, CDR2 SYDVKM. Between the trimmed V and J ends, which lost 6 bases and 1 base, there was a span of 7 bases. The CDR3 is 12 residues long. CDR3 protein: CASRALSYEQYF. The CDR3 nucleotides read TGTGCCAGCAGGGCCCTTTCCTACGAGCAGTACTTC.

The chain links TRBV5-4 to TRBJ1-1; 8 bases align to TRBD1. V was pared by 4 bases and J by 3 bases, with 11 bases of the junction left unmatched. The germline CDR1 and CDR2 sequences are SGHNT and YYREEE (reference sequence). This CDR3 has 16 amino acids. The CDR3 coding sequence is TGTGCCAGCAGCCCACCGGGACAGGCGGGGTACACTGAAGCTTTCTTT. Encoded protein: CASSPPGQAGYTEAFF.

CDR3 residues: CASSYGQGYNSPLHF. CDR3 coding DNA: TGTGCCAGCAGTTACGGGCAGGGCTATAATTCACCCCTCCACTTT. This chain uses TRBV6-5 with TRBJ1-6; possibly TRBD1 for D (5 bases). Germline CDR1 reads MNHEY; CDR2 reads SVGAGI. Between the trimmed V and J ends, which lost 2 bases and 3 bases, there was a span of 8 bases. The CDR3 has 15 residues.

This clone was seen only once. The chain combines TRBV29-1 with TRBJ2-3; weak D call: TRBD1 (5 bases). This CDR3 is built from 11 residues. The germline V gene encodes CDR1 SQVTM and CDR2 ANQGSEA. V was pared by 3 bases and J by 8 bases, with 9 bases between. Written as DNA, the CDR3 is TGCAGCGTTGAGACAGAAACTACGCAGTATTTT. Translation: CSVETETTQYF.

This chain links TRBV12-5 with TRBJ2-2, with D perhaps TRBD2 (5 bases). V shed 5 bases and J shed 2 bases, with 15 bases lying between them. This CDR3 has 16 residues. Germline CDR1 is LGHNT and CDR2 is FRNRAP. This CDR3 reads CASGPLRSGNTGELFF. The CDR3 coding sequence is TGTGCTAGTGGTCCTTTGAGAAGCGGAAACACCGGGGAGCTGTTTTTT.

V and J are TRBV6-5 and TRBJ2-5; the match to TRBD2 covers 11 bases. V shed 4 bases and J 1 base; nucleotides not matched to a gene: 5. In germline, CDR1 is MNHEY, CDR2 SVGAGI. This CDR3 spans 16 amino acids. CDR3 in DNA: TGTGCCAGCAGTTGGGGGCTAGCGGGGGGCCAAGAGACCCAGTACTTC. Translating gives CASSWGLAGGQETQYF.

The table lists this clone with a few counts. The chain joins TRBV27 to TRBJ1-6; TRBD1 matches 7 bases. CDR1 is MNHEY, CDR2 SMNVEV, per germline (reference sequence). Unmatched junction bases numbered 8, after V lost 6 bases and J lost 9 bases. The CDR3 runs 14 residues. CDR3 loop: CASSLRDRSSPLHF. For the CDR3, the DNA is TGTGCCAGCAGCCTAAGGGACAGATCTTCACCCCTCCACTTT.

The rearrangement uses TRBV2 and TRBJ2-3, with no clear D. The CDR3 runs 14 residues. Trimming removed 6 bases from V and 1 base from J, with 11 bases in between. CDR1 and CDR2 (germline): SNHLY, FYNNEI. The DNA of the CDR3 is TGTGCCAGCAGCATCAGAGGAGGCACAGATACGCAGTATTTT. Translation: CASSIRGGTDTQYF.

This clone was counted ten times or more. The gene calls are TRBV18 and TRBJ2-2; TRBD2 matches at 8 bases. With 3 bases clipped from V and 3 bases from J, the junction kept 9 bases outside the gene matches. The CDR3 totals 17 residues. CDR1 and CDR2 (germline): KGHSH, LQKENI. As DNA, the CDR3 is TGTGCCAGCTCACCGGGGATTAGCGGGGCCCACACCGGGGAGCTGTTTTTT. This codes for CASSPGISGAHTGELFF.

The rearrangement links TRBV25-1 to TRBJ2-1; 11 nucleotides align to TRBD2. V lost 1 base and J lost 9; bases outside the gene matches: 5. CDR3 length: 15 amino acids. CDR1 and CDR2 from the germline V gene are MGHDK and SYGVNS. CDR3 nucleotides: TGTGCCAGCAGTGAATTGGCTAGCGGGGGGCTTGAGCAGTTCTTC. This translates into CASSELASGGLEQFF.

This clone was found a few times. The chain joins TRBV4-2 to TRBJ1-5, with 7 nucleotides matching TRBD1. V shed 4 bases, J shed 7 bases, and the junction held 7 bases outside the gene matches. CDR3 length equals 14 residues. From germline, CDR1 is LGHNA and CDR2 YNFKEQ. This chain's CDR3 is CASSPSLQGQPQHF. The CDR3 DNA reads TGTGCCAGCAGCCCCTCCTTACAGGGGCAGCCCCAGCATTTT.

As concerns this clone: An end of the junction differs from the germline gene, which may be a read error. This rearrangement joins TRBV28 to TRBJ1-3, with a possible D match to TRBD1 (6 bases). The CDR3 sequence is 15 residues long. The V gene's germline CDR1 is MDHEN and CDR2 SYDVKM. The CDR3 DNA sequence: TGTGTCAGCAGTTTTGGGGGCAACTCTGGAAACACCATATATTTT. Translated, it gives CVSSFGGNSGNTIYF.

This chain joins TRBV21-1 and TRBJ2-3; the table's D call of TRBD1 was not tested on the DNA. TRBV21-1 is classified as a pseudogene. CDR3 length: 13 amino acids. The CDR3 nucleotides are TGTGCCAGCATAAACAGGGGCGAAGATACGCAGTATTTT. This gives the protein CASINRGEDTQYF.

This clone showed up just a few times. The CDR3 is CASSAAGTGFTEAFF. The CDR3 coding sequence is TGTGCCAGTAGTGCCGCCGGGACAGGGTTCACTGAAGCTTTCTTT. The chain joins TRBV19 to TRBJ1-1; TRBD1 matches at 9 bases. After removal of 5 bases from V and 4 bases from J, the junction contained 8 bases not matched to a gene. The length of the CDR3 is 15 residues. The germline CDR1 and CDR2 sequences are LNHDA and SQIVND (reference sequence).

This rearrangement joins TRBV5-1 to TRBJ1-3; no reliable D call. The CDR3 extends over 14 amino acids. Germline CDR1 reads SGHRS; CDR2 reads YFSETQ. Trimming shortened V by 4 bases and J by 4 bases, and 12 bases separated the two germline ends. The CDR3 spells CASSTEAAGNTIYF. The CDR3 DNA is TGCGCCAGCAGCACGGAAGCGGCAGGAAACACCATATATTTT.

To note about this clone: Other DNA sequences in this specimen translate into the identical CDR3. The rearrangement links TRBV30 to TRBJ2-5; D perhaps matches TRBD2 (5 bases). Germline V CDR1 and CDR2: GTSNPN, SVGIG (reference sequence). Trimming pared 1 base from V and 5 bases from J, leaving 5 bases between. CDR3 length equals 11 residues. The CDR3 here is CAWSGGETQYF. The CDR3 coding sequence is TGTGCCTGGAGTGGAGGGGAGACCCAGTACTTC.

The count of this clone is one. V is TRBV5-6 and J is TRBJ2-3, with D perhaps matching TRBD1 (5 bases). There are 15 residues in the CDR3. The V gene lost 7 bases and the J gene lost 2 bases, with 17 bases spanning the gap. Germline-derived CDR1 and CDR2 are SGHDT and YYEEEE. In nucleotides, the CDR3 is TGTGCCAGCTCCTATGGGGCTATTCCCACAGATACGCAGTATTTT. Translation gives CASSYGAIPTDTQYF.

This clone showed up just once. The rearrangement joins TRBV6-2 or TRBV6-3 to TRBJ1-4; 7 bases align to TRBD1. The CDR3 loop spans 15 amino acids. Germline V CDR1 and CDR2: MNHEY, SVGEGT. The J segment lost 6 bases and the V segment lost 2 bases, leaving 6 bases of the junction unmatched. The CDR3 nucleotides read TGTGCCAGCAGTTACCGAGGACAGGTAGATGAAAAACTGTTTTTT. Protein sequence: CASSYRGQVDEKLFF.

The V and J genes are TRBV10-3 and TRBJ2-3; TRBD2 is a possible D gene (6 bases). The CDR3 has 14 amino acids. V was shortened by 10 bases and J by 2 bases, with 16 bases between the two germline ends. CDR1 and CDR2 from the germline V gene are ENHRY and SYGVKD. CDR3 loop: CATTLGGITDTQYF. The DNA for the CDR3 is TGTGCCACCACCCTGGGGGGTATCACAGATACGCAGTATTTT.

The CDR3 sequence is CASSVEPGQKPQHF. CDR3 coding DNA: TGTGCCAGCAGCGTAGAGCCAGGGCAGAAGCCCCAGCATTTT. The gene calls are TRBV9 and TRBJ1-5; D perhaps matches TRBD1 (5 bases). CDR1 SGDLS and CDR2 YYNGEE come from the germline V gene. The CDR3 spans 14 residues. The V end was cut by 0 bases, the J end by 8 bases, with 12 bases between.

The chain carries TRBV23-1 and TRBJ2-7; D not resolved. TRBV23-1 is an ORF for which the function is uncertain. The CDR3 is made up of 10 amino acids. Trimming shortened V by 8 bases and J by 4 bases, and 6 bases separated the two germline ends. The CDR3, as DNA: TGCGCCAGCGCAGTATACGAGCAGTACTTC. Its translation: CASAVYEQYF.

CDR3 DNA: TGCGCCAGCAGCGTCCAACAGGTCAGCTCCTACAATGAGCAGTTCTTC. Translating it yields CASSVQQVSSYNEQFF. J is TRBJ2-1 and V is TRBV5-1; possibly TRBD1 for D (5 bases). CDR3 length: 16 amino acids. Trimming removed 4 bases from V and 0 bases from J, with 14 bases in between. The germline gives CDR1 SGHRS, CDR2 YFSETQ.

This clone is a singleton in its sample. The CDR3 reads CASSLRTGWGANVLTF. CDR3 sequence (DNA): TGTGCCAGCAGCTTACGCACAGGGTGGGGGGCCAACGTCCTGACTTTC. The chain couples TRBV7-2 to TRBJ2-6; TRBD1 might be the D (6 bases). The germline V and J ends were trimmed by 2 bases and 4 bases, with 12 bases remaining between them. The CDR3 loop spans 16 amino acids. Per germline, CDR1 SGHTA and CDR2 FQGNSA. The full variable domain, completed using reference TRBV7-2 and TRBJ2-6, is GAGVSQSPSNKVTEKGKDVELRCDPISGHTALYWYRQSLGQGLEFLIYFQGNSAPDKSGLPSDRFSAERTGGSVSTLTIQRTQQEDSAVYLCASSLRTGWGANVLTFGAGSRLTVL.

The chain joins TRBV7-2 to TRBJ2-5, with 11 bases matching TRBD1. CDR3 size: 14 residues. With 3 bases clipped from V and 4 bases from J, the junction kept 1 base outside the gene matches. Germline lookup yields CDR1 SGHTA and CDR2 FQGNSA. The CDR3 loop is CASSLDRGRETQYF. In DNA form, the CDR3 reads TGTGCCAGCAGCTTGGACAGGGGGCGAGAGACCCAGTACTTC.